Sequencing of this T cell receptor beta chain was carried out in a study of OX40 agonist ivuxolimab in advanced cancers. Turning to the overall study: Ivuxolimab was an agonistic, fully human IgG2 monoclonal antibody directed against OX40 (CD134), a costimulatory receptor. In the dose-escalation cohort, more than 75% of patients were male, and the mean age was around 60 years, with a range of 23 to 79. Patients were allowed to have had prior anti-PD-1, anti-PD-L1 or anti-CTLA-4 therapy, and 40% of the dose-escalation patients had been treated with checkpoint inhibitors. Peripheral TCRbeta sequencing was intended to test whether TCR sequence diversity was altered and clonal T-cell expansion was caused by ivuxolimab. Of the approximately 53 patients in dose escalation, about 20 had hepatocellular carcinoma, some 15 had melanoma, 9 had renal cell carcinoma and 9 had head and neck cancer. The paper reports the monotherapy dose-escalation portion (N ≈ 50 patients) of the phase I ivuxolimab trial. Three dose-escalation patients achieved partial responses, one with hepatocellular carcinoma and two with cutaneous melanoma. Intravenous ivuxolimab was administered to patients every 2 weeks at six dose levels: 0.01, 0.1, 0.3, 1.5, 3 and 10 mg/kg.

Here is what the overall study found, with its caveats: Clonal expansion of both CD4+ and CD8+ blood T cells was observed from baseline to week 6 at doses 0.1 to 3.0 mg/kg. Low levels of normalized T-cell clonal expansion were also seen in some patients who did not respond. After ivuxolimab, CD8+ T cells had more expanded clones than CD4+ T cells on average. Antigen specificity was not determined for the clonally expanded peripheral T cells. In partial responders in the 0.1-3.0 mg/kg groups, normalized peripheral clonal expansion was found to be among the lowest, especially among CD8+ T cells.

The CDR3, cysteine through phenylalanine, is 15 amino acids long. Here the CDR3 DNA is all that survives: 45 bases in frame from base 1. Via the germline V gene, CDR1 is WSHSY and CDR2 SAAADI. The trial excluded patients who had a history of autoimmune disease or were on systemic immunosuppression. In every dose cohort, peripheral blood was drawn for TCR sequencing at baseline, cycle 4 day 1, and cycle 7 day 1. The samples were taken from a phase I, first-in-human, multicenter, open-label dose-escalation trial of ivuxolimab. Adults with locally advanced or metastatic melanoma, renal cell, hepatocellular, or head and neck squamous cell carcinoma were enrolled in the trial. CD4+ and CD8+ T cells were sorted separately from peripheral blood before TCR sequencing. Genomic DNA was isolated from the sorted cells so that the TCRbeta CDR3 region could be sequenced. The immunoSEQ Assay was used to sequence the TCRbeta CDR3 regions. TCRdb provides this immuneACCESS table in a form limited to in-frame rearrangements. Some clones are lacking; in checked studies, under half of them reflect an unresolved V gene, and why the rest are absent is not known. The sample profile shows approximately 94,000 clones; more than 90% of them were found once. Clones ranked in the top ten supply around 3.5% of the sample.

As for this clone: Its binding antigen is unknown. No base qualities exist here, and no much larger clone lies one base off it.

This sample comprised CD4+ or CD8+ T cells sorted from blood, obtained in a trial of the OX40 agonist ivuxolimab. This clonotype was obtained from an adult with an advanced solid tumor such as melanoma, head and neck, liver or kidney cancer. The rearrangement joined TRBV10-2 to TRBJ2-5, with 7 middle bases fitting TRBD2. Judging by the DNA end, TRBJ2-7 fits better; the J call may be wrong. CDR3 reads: CASSDGKGRAYEQYF. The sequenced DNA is TGCGCCAGCAGTGATGGGAAAGGGAGGGCCTACGAGCAGTACTTC.